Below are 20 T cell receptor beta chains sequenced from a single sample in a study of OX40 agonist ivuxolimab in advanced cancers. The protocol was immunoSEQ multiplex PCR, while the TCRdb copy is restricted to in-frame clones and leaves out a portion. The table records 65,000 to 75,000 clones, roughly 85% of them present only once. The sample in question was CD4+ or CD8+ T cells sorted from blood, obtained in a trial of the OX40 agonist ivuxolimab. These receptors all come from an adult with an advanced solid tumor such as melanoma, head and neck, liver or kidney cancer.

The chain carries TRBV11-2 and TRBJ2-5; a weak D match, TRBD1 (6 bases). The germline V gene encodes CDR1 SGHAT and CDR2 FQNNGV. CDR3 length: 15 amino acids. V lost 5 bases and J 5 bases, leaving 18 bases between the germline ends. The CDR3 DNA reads TGTGCCAGCAGCCCACAGGGACACAGGGTGGAGACCCAGTACTTC. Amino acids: CASSPQGHRVETQYF.

CDR3 sequence (DNA): TGTGCCAGCAGGAACCGGTTGGACAGGGGGCTCTCTGGGGCCAACGTCCTGACTTTC. Its translation is CASRNRLDRGLSGANVLTF. The V gene is TRBV2, the J gene TRBJ2-6; TRBD1 agrees at 11 bases. Germline assignment: CDR1 SNHLY and CDR2 FYNNEI. Unmatched junction bases numbered 10, after V lost 6 bases and J lost 0 bases. The CDR3 totals 19 residues.

The CDR3 spells CATTEPGTAPYNEQFF. The CDR3 DNA reads as TGTGCCACCACCGAACCCGGGACAGCGCCCTACAATGAGCAGTTCTTC. This chain joins TRBV15 and TRBJ2-1; 7 nucleotides line up with TRBD1. CDR1 is LNHNV, CDR2 YYDKDF, per germline (reference sequence). V lost 7 bases and J lost 2; bases outside the gene matches: 11. The CDR3 contains 16 residues. Complete variable domain (other parts from reference TRBV15 and TRBJ2-1): DAMVIQNPRYQVTQFGKPVTLSCSQTLNHNVMYWYQQKSSQAPKLLFHYYDKDFNNEADTPDNFQSRRPNTSFCFLDIRSPGLGDTAMYLCATTEPGTAPYNEQFFGPGTRLTVL.

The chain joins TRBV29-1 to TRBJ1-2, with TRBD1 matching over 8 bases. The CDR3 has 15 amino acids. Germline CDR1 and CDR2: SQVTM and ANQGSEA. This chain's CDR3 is CTVDSGGLEFGGYTF. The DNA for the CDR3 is TGCACCGTAGACTCAGGGGGCTTGGAGTTTGGTGGCTACACCTTC.

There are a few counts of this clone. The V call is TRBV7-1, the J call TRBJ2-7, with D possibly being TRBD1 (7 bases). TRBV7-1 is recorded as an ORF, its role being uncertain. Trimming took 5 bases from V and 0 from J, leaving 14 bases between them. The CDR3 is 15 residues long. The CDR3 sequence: CASSPRGESSYEQYF. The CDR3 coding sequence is TGTGCCAGCAGCCCCAGGGGGGAATCCTCCTACGAGCAGTACTTC.

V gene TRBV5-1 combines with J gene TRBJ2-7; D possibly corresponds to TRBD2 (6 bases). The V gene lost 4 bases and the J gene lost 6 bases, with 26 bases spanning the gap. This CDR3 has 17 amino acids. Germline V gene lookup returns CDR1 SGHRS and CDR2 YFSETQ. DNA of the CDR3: TGCGCCAGCAGCCCCGGGAGACGGGCCATAACTCCCTCCGAGCAGTACTTC. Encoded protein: CASSPGRRAITPSEQYF. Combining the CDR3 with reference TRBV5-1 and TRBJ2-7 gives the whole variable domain KAGVTQTPRYLIKTRGQQVTLSCSPISGHRSVSWYQQTPGQGLQFLFEYFSETQRNKGNFPGRFSGRQFSNSRSEMNVSTLELGDSALYLCASSPGRRAITPSEQYFGPGTRLTVT.

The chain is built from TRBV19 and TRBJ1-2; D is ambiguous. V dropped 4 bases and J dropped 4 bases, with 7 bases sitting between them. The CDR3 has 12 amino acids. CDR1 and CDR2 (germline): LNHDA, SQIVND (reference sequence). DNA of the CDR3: TGTGCCAGTAGTAATCGTACCTATGGCTACACCTTC. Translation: CASSNRTYGYTF.

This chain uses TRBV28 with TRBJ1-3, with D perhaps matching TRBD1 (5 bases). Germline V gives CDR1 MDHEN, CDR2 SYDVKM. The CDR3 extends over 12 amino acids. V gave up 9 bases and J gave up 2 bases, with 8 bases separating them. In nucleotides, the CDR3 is TGTGCCAGGACGGGGGCTGGAAACACCATATATTTT. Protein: CARTGAGNTIYF. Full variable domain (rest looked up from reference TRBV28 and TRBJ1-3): DVKVTQSSRYLVKRTGEKVFLECVQDMDHENMFWYRQDPGLGLRLIYFSYDVKMKEKGDIPEGYSVSREKKERFSLILESASTNQTSMYLCARTGAGNTIYFGEGSWLTVV.

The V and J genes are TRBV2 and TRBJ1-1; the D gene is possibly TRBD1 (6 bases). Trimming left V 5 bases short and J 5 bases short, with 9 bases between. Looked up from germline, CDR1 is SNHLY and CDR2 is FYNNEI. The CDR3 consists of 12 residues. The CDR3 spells CASSRQETEAFF. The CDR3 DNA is TGTGCCAGCAGTCGACAGGAGACTGAAGCTTTCTTT.

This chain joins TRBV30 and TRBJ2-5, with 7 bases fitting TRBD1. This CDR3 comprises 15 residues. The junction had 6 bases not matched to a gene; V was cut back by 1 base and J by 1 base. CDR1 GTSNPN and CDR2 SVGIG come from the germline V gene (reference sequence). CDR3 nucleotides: TGTGCCTGGAGTGAGGGGGACAGATTCCAAGAGACCCAGTACTTC. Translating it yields CAWSEGDRFQETQYF. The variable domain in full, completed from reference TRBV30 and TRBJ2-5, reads SQTIHQWPATLVQPVGSPLSLECTVEGTSNPNLYWYRQAAGRGLQLLFYSVGIGQISSEVPQNLSASRPQDRQFILSSKKLLLSDSGFYLCAWSEGDRFQETQYFGPGTRLLVL.

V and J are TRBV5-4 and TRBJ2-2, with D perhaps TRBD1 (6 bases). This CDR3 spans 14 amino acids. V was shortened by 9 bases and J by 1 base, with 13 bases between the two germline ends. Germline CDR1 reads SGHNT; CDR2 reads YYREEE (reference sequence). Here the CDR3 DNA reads TGTGCCATCTCCGGGACACTGAACACCGGGGAGCTGTTTTTT. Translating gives CAISGTLNTGELFF.

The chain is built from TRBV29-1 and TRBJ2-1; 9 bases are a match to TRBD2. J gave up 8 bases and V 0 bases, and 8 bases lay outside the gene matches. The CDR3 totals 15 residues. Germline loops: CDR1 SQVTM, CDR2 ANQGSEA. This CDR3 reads CSVEDGLAGHDEQFF. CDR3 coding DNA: TGCAGCGTTGAAGATGGGCTAGCGGGGCACGATGAGCAGTTCTTC.

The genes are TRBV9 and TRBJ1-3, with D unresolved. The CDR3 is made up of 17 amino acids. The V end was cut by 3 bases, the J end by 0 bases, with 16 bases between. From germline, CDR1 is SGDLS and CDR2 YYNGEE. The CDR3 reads CASSGLLDGYSGNTIYF. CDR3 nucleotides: TGTGCCAGCAGCGGCCTTCTTGACGGCTACTCTGGAAACACCATATATTTT.

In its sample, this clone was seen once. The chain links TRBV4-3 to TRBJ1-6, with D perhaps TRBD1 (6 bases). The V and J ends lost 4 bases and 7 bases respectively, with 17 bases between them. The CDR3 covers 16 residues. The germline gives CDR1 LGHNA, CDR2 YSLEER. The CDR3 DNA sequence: TGCGCCAGCAGCCCAGACCTACAGGGAGGCAATTCACCCCTCCACTTT. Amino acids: CASSPDLQGGNSPLHF.

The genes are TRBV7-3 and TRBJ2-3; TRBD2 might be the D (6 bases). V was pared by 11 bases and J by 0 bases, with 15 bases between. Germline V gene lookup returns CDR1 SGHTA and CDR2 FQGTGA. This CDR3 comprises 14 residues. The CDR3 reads CACNPSGSTDTQYF. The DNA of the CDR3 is TGTGCCTGCAACCCCAGCGGGAGCACAGATACGCAGTATTTT.

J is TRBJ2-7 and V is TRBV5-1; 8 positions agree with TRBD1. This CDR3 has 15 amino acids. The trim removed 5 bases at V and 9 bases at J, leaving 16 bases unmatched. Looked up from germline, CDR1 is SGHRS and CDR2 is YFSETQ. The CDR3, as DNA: TGCGCCAGCAGACTAAGACAGGGGAAAGAAGAAGGGCAGTACTTC. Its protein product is CASRLRQGKEEGQYF.

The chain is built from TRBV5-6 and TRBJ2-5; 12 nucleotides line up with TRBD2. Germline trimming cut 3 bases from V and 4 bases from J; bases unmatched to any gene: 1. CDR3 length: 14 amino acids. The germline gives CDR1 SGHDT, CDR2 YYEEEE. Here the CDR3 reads CASSSGLAGETQYF. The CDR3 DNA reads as TGTGCCAGCAGCTCGGGACTAGCGGGAGAGACCCAGTACTTC.

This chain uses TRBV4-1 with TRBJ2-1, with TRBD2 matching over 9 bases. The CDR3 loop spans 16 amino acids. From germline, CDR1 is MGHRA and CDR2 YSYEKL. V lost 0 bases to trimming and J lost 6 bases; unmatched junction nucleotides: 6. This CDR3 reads CASSQEGGGALNEQFF. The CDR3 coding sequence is TGCGCCAGCAGCCAAGAAGGCGGGGGGGCCCTCAATGAGCAGTTCTTC.

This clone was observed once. The CDR3 here is CASSEYRGGTGELFF. CDR3 bases: TGTGCCAGCAGTGAATACAGGGGGGGCACCGGGGAGCTGTTTTTT. V and J are TRBV2 and TRBJ2-2; tentatively, D is TRBD1 (8 bases). Germline V gene lookup returns CDR1 SNHLY and CDR2 FYNNEI. CDR3 length: 15 amino acids. Trimming left V 2 bases short and J 4 bases short, with 11 bases between.

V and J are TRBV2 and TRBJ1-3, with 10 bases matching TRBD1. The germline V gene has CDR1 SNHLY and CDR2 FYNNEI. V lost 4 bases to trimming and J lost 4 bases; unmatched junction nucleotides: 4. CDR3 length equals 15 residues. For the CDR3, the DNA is TGTGCCAGCAGTGCAGGGACAGGGGCCGGAAACACCATATATTTT. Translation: CASSAGTGAGNTIYF.